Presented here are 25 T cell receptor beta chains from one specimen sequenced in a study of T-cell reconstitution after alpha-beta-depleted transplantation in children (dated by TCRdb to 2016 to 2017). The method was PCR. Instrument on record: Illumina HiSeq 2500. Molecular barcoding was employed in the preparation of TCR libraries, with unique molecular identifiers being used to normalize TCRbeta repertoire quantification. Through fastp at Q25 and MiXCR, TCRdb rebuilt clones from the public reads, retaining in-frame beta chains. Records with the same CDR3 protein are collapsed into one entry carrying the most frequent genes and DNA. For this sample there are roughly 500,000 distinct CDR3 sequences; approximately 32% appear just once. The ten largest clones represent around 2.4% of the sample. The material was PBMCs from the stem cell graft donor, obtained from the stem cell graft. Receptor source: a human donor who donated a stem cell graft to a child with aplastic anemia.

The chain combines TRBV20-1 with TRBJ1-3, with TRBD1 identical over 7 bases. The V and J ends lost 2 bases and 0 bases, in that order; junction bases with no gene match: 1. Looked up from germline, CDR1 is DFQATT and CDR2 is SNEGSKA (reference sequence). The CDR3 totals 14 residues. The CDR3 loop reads CSARTGVSGNTIYF. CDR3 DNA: TGCAGTGCTAGAACAGGGGTCTCTGGAAACACCATATATTTT.

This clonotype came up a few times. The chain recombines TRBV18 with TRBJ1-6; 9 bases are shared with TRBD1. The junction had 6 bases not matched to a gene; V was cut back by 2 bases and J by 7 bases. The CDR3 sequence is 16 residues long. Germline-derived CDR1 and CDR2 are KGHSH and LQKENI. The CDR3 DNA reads TGTGCCAGCTCACCAATAGTCGGGACAGGGAATTCACCCCTCCACTTT. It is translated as CASSPIVGTGNSPLHF.

CDR3 sequence: CASSFPSGSSETQYF. In DNA, the CDR3 is TGTGCCAGCAGCTTTCCTAGCGGGAGCTCGGAGACCCAGTACTTC. This chain connects TRBV5-6 to TRBJ2-5; 10 bases are a match to TRBD2. The CDR3 runs to 15 residues. V was pared by 2 bases and J by 5 bases, with 6 bases of the junction left unmatched. Germline loops: CDR1 SGHDT, CDR2 YYEEEE.

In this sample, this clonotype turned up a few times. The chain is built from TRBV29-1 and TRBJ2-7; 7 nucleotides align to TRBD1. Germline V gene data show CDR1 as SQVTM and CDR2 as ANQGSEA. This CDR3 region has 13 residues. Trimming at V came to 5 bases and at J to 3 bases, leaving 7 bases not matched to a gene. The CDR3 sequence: CSVSGTEHYEQYF. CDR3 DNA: TGCAGCGTTTCCGGGACAGAACACTACGAGCAGTACTTC.

The DNA for the CDR3 is TGCAGTGCTAGTAGAGGAGGGGGACAGCCCAGCTCCTACGAGCAGTACTTC. It specifies CSASRGGGQPSSYEQYF. V gene TRBV20-1 combines with J gene TRBJ2-7, with D perhaps matching TRBD1 (7 bases). From germline, CDR1 is DFQATT and CDR2 SNEGSKA (reference sequence). This CDR3 region has 17 residues. The V end was cut by 3 bases, the J end by 0 bases, with 21 bases between.

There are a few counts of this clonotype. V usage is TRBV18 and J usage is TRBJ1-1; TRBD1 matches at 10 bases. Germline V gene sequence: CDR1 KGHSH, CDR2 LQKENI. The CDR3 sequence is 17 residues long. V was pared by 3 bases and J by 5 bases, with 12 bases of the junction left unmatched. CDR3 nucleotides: TGTGCCAGCTCACCTAACGCCGGGACAGGGGTAAGAACTGAAGCTTTCTTT. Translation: CASSPNAGTGVRTEAFF.

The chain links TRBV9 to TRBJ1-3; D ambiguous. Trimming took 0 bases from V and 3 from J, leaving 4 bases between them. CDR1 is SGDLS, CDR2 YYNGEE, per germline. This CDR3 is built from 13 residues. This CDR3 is CASSVDVGNTIYF. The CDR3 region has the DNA TGTGCCAGCAGCGTAGATGTTGGAAACACCATATATTTT.

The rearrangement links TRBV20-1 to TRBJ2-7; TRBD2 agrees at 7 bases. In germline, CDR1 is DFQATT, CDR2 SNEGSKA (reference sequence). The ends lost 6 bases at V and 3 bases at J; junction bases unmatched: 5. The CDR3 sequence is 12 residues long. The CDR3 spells CSAGRGNYEQYV. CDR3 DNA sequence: TGCAGTGCCGGGCGGGGGAACTACGAGCAGTACGTC.

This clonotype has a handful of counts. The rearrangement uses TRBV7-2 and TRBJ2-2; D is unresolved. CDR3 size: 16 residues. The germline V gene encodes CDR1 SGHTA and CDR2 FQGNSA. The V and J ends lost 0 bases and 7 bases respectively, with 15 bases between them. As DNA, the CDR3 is TGTGCCAGCAGCTTAGCCCGTATCCACTCAGGCGGGGAGCTGTTTTTT. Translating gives CASSLARIHSGGELFF. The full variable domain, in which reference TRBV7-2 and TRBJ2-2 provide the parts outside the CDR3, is GAGVSQSPSNKVTEKGKDVELRCDPISGHTALYWYRQSLGQGLEFLIYFQGNSAPDKSGLPSDRFSAERTGGSVSTLTIQRTQQEDSAVYLCASSLARIHSGGELFFGEGSRLTVL.

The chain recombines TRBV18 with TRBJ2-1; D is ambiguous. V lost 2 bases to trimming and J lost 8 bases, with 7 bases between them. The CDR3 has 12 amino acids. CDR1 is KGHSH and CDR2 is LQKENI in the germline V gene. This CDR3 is CASSPAPDEQFF. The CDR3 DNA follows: TGTGCCAGCTCACCAGCACCCGATGAGCAGTTCTTC.

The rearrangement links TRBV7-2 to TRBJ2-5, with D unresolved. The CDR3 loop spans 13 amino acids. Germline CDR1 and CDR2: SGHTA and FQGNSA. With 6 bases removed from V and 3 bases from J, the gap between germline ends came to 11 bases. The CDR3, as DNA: TGTGCCAGCAGGCGGAAGACTGAAGAGACCCAGTACTTC. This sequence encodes CASRRKTEETQYF.

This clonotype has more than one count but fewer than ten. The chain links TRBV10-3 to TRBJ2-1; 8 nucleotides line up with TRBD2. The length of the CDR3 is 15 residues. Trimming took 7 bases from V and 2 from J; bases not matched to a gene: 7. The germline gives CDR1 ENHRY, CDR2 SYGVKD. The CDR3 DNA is TGTGCCATCAAAGGAGAGCGGGAGACCTACAATGAGCAGTTCTTC. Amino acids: CAIKGERETYNEQFF.

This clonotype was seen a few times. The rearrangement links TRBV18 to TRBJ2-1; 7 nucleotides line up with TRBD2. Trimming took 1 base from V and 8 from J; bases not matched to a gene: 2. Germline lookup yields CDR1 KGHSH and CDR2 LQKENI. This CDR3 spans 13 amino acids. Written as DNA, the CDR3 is TGTGCCAGCTCACCACAGGGGAGGGATGAGCAGTTCTTC. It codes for CASSPQGRDEQFF. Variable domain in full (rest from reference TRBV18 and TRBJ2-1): NAGVMQNPRHLVRRRGQEARLRCSPMKGHSHVYWYRQLPEEGLKFMVYLQKENIIDESGMPKERFSAEFPKEGPSILRIQQVVRGDSAAYFCASSPQGRDEQFFGPGTRLTVL.

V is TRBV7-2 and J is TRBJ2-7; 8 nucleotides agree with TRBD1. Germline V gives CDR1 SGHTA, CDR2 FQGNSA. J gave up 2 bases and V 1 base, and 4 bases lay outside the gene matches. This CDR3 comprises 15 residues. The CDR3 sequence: CASSLGTGLPYEQYV. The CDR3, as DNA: TGTGCCAGCAGCTTAGGGACAGGGTTGCCCTACGAGCAGTACGTC.

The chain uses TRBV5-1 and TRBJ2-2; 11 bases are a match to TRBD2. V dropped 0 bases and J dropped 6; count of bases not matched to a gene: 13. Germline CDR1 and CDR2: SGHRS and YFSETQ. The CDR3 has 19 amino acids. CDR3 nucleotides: TGCGCCAGCAGCTTGGTACTAGCGGGAGCAGTAGTCCTGGCCGGGGAGCTGTTTTTT. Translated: CASSLVLAGAVVLAGELFF.

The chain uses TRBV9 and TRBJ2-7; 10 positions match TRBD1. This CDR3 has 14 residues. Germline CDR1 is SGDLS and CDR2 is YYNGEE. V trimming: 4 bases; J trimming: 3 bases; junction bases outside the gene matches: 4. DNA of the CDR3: TGTGCCAGCAGCCCGGACAGGGGGTTCTACGAGCAGTACTTC. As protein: CASSPDRGFYEQYF.

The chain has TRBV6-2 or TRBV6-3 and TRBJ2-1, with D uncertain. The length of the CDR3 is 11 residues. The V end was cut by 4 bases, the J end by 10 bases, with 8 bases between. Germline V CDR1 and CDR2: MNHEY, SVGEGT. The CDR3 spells CASSSTHEQFF. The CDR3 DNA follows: TGTGCCAGCAGTTCGACTCACGAGCAGTTCTTC.

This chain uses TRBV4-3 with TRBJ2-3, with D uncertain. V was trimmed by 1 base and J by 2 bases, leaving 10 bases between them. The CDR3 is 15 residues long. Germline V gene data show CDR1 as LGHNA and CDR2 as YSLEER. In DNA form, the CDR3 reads TGCGCCAGCAGCCAAGGGGCGATTTCCACAGATACGCAGTATTTT. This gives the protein CASSQGAISTDTQYF.

The CDR3 nucleotides read TGTGCCAGCAGCTTAGAGAGGGAAGCTTTCTTT. Residues: CASSLEREAFF. The chain uses TRBV7-9 and TRBJ1-1; D is unclear. The CDR3 has 11 residues. The V end was cut by 1 base, the J end by 8 bases, with 5 bases between. In germline, CDR1 is SEHNR, CDR2 FQNEAQ (reference sequence).

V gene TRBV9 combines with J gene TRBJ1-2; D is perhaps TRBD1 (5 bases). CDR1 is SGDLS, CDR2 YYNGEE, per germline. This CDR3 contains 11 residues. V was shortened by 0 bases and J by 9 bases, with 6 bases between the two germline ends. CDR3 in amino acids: CASSVDRSYTF. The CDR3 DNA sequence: TGTGCCAGCAGCGTAGACAGGAGCTACACCTTC.

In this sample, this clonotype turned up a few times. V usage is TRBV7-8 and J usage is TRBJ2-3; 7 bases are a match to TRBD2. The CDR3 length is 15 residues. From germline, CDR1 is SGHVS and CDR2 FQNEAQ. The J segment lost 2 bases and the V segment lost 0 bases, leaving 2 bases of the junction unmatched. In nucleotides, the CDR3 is TGTGCCAGCAGCTTAGCGGGAGGGTTCACAGATACGCAGTATTTT. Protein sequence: CASSLAGGFTDTQYF.

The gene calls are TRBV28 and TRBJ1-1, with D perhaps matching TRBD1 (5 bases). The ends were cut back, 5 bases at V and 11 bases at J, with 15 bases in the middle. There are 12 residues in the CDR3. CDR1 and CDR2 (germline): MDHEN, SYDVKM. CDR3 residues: CASSPWGGAAFF. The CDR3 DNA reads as TGTGCCAGCAGTCCGTGGGGAGGGGCGGCTTTCTTT.

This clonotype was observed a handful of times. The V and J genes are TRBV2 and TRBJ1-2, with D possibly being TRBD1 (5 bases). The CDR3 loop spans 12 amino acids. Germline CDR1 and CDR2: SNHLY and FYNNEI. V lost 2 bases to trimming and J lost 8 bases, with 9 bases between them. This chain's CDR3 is CASSELGGGYTF. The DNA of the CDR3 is TGTGCCAGCAGTGAATTGGGGGGAGGCTACACCTTC.

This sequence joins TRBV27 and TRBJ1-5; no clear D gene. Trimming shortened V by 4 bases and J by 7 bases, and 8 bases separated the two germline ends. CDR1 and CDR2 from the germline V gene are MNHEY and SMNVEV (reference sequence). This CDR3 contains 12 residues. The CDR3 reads CASSSIGQPQHF. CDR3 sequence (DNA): TGTGCCAGCAGTTCGATAGGGCAGCCCCAGCATTTT.

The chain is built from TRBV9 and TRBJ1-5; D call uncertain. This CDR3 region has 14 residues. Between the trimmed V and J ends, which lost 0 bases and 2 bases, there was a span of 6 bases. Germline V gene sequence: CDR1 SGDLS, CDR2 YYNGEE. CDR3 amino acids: CASSVGTGNQPQHF. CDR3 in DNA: TGTGCCAGCAGCGTAGGGACGGGCAATCAGCCCCAGCATTTT.